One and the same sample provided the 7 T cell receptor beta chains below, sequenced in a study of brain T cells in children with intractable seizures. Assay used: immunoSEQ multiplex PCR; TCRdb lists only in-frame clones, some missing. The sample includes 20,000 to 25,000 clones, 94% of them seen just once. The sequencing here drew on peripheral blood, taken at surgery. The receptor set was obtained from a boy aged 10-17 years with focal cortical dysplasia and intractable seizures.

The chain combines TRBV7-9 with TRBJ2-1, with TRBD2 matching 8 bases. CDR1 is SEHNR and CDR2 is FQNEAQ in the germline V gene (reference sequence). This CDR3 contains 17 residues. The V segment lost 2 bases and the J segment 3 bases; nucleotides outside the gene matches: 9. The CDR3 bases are TGTGCCAGCAGCTTATCGTTTCGGGAGGGCCTCTACAATGAGCAGTTCTTC. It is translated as CASSLSFREGLYNEQFF.

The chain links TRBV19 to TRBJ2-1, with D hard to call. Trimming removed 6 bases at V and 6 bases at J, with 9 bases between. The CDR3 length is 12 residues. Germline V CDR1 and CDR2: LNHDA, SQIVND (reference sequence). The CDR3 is CASSRYPNEQFF. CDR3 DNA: TGTGCCAGTAGCAGGTACCCCAATGAGCAGTTCTTC.

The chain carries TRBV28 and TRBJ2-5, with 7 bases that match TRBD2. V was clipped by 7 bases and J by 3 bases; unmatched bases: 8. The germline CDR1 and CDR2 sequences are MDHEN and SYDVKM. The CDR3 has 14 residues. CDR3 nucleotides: TGTGCCAGCACCCCTCTGGGGGGGGAAGAGACCCAGTACTTC. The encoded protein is CASTPLGGEETQYF.

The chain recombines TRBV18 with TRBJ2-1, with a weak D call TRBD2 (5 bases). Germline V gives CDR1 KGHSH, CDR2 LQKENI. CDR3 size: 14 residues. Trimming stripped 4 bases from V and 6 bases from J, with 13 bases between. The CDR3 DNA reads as TGTGCCAGCTCACATTCCTTGGACTTCAATGAGCAGTTCTTC. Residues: CASSHSLDFNEQFF. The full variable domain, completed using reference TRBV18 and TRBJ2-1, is NAGVMQNPRHLVRRRGQEARLRCSPMKGHSHVYWYRQLPEEGLKFMVYLQKENIIDESGMPKERFSAEFPKEGPSILRIQQVVRGDSAAYFCASSHSLDFNEQFFGPGTRLTVL.

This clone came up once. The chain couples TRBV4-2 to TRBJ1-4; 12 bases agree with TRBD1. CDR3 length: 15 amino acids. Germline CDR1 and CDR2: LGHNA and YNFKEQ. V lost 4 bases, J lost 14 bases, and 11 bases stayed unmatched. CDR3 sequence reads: CASSRWGQGAPTLFF. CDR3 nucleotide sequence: TGTGCCAGCAGCCGCTGGGGACAGGGGGCCCCAACTCTGTTTTTT.

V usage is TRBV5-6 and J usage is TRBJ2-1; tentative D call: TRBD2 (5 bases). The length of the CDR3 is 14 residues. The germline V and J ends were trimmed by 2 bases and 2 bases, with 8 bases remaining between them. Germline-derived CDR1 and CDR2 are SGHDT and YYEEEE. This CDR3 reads CASSLSGAYNEQFF. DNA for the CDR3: TGTGCCAGCAGCTTATCCGGGGCCTACAATGAGCAGTTCTTC.

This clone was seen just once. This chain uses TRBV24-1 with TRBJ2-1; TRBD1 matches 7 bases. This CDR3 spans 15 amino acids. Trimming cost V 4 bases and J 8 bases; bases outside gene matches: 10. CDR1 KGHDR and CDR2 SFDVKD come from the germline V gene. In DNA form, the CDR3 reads TGTGCCACCAGTGACTCGCAGGGGGTATGGGATGAGCAGTTCTTC. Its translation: CATSDSQGVWDEQFF.